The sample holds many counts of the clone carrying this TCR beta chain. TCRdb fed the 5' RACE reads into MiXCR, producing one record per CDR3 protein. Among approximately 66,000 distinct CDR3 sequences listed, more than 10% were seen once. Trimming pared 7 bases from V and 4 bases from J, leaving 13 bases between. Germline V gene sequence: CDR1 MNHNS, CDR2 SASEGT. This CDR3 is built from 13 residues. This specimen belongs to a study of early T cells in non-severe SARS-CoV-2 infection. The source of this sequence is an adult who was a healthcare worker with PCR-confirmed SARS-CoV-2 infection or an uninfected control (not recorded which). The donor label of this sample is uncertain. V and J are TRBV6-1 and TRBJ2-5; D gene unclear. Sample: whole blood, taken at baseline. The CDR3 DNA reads TGTGCCAGCACCAACGATCTGGGAGAGACCCAGTACTTC. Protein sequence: CASTNDLGETQYF.